This TCR beta chain is from a study of T cell changes during pregnancy in multiple sclerosis. Clones were read by immunoSEQ multiplex PCR, and TCRdb kept only the in-frame ones, dropping some. The sample holds 55,000 to 75,000 clones, 91% seen once. The CDR3 consists of 14 residues. The V end lost 4 bases, the J end lost 10 bases, and 16 bases lay between the germline ends. The germline V gene encodes CDR1 SGHVS and CDR2 FQNEAQ. Sequencing was performed on peripheral blood, taken in the third trimester of pregnancy. The chain links TRBV7-8 to TRBJ1-4; D is possibly TRBD1 (5 bases). The clonotype originates from a female donor in good health, enrolled as a control in a pregnancy study. For the CDR3, the DNA is TGTGCCAGCAGCTCCGCAGGGACTCAGGGAAAACTGTTTTTT. Its translation is CASSSAGTQGKLFF.